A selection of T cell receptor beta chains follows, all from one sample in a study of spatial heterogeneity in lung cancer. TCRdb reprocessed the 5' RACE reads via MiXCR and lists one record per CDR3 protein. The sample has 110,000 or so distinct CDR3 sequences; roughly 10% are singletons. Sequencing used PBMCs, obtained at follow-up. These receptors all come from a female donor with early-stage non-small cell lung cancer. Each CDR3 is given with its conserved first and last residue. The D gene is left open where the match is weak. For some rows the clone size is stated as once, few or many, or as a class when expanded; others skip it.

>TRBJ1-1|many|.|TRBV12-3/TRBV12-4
CASSLWGWATEAFF
TGTGCCAGCAGTTTATGGGGTTGGGCGACTGAAGCTTTCTTT
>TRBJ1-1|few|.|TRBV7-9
CASSFGEGSPAFF
TGTGCCAGCAGCTTTGGGGAGGGGAGTCCAGCTTTCTTT
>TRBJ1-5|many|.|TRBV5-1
CASSRDGYGPQHF
TGCGCCAGCAGCCGGGACGGTTATGGGCCCCAGCATTTT
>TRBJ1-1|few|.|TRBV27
CASSFRGRTEAFF
TGTGCCAGCAGTTTTAGGGGCCGGACTGAAGCTTTCTTT
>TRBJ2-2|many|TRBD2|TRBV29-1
CSVGLGLADTGELFF
TGCAGCGTTGGGCTAGGACTAGCGGACACCGGGGAGCTGTTTTTT
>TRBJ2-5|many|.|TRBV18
CASSPGGGETQYF
TGTGCCAGCTCACCCGGAGGAGGGGAGACCCAGTACTTC
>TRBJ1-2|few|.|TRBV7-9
CASSLTGGYTF
TGTGCCAGCAGCTTAACAGGGGGCTACACCTTC
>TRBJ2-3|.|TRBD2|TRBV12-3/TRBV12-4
CASSLGSWLAGGRADTQYF
TGTGCCAGCAGTTTAGGAAGCTGGCTAGCGGGAGGTAGGGCAGATACGCAGTATTTT
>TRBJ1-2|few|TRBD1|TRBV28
CASTPRGLYGYTF
TGTGCCAGCACCCCCAGGGGGCTCTATGGCTACACCTTC
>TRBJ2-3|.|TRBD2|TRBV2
CASSGLAGGVADTQYF
TGTGCCAGCAGTGGACTAGCGGGAGGTGTTGCAGATACGCAGTATTTT
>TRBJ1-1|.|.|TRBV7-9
CASSLGRRRGTEAFF
TGTGCCAGCAGCTTAGGCAGACGGCGGGGTACTGAAGCTTTCTTT
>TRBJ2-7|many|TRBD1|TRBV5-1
CASSPDRVPYEQYF
TGCGCCAGCAGCCCTGACAGGGTACCCTACGAGCAGTACTTC
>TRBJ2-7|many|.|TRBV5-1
CASSLGGQVYYEQYF
TGCGCCAGCAGCTTGGGGGGACAAGTGTACTACGAGCAGTACTTC
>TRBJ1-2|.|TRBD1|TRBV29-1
CSALQGANYGYTF
TGCAGCGCCCTACAGGGGGCTAACTATGGCTACACCTTC
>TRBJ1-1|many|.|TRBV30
CAWSLVPMNTEAFF
TGTGCCTGGAGTCTGGTGCCCATGAACACTGAAGCTTTCTTT
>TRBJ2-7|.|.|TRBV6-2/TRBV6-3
CASSYPQGTGGYEQYF
TGTGCCAGCAGTTACCCACAGGGTACTGGAGGCTACGAGCAGTACTTC
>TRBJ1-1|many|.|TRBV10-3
CAISVQLNTEAFF
TGTGCCATCAGTGTACAGCTGAACACTGAAGCTTTCTTT
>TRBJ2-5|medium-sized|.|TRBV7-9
CASSPAREQETQYF
TGTGCCAGCAGTCCCGCTAGGGAGCAAGAGACCCAGTACTTC
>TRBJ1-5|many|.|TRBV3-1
CASSQGTQGVQPQHF
TGTGCCAGCAGCCAAGGGACACAGGGCGTCCAGCCCCAGCATTTT
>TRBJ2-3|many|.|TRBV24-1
CATSESDWADTQYF
TGTGCCACCAGTGAGTCCGACTGGGCAGATACGCAGTATTTT
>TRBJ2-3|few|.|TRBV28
CASSSGVQVDTQYF
TGTGCCAGCAGTTCGGGGGTCCAGGTAGATACGCAGTATTTT
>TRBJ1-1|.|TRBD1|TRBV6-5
CASSYPGGTEAFF
TGTGCCAGCAGTTACCCAGGGGGCACTGAAGCTTTCTTT
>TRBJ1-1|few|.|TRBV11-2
CASSPLYIQGLPEAFF
TGTGCCAGCAGCCCTTTGTATATACAGGGTCTCCCTGAAGCTTTCTTT
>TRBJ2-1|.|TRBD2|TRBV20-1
CSARVPSGKSSYNEQFF
TGCAGTGCTAGAGTCCCTAGCGGGAAGAGCTCCTACAATGAGCAGTTCTTC
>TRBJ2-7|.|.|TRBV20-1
CSARGLAPASSYEQYF
TGCAGTGCTAGAGGTCTAGCGCCAGCTAGCTCCTACGAGCAGTACTTC
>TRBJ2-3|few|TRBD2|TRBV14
CASSPQIAGGPADTQYF
TGTGCCAGCAGCCCGCAAATAGCGGGAGGGCCGGCAGATACGCAGTATTTT
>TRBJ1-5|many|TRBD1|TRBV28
CASSSGLGKTGRKVSNQPQHF
TGTGCCAGCAGCTCCGGGCTGGGGAAGACAGGGCGGAAAGTTAGCAATCAGCCCCAGCATTTT
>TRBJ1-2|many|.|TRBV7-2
CASSLNRQNYGYTF
TGTGCCAGCAGCTTAAACAGGCAAAACTATGGCTACACCTTC
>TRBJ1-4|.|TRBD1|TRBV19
CATNSGQGRSEKLFF
TGTGCCACCAATTCCGGACAGGGAAGGAGTGAAAAACTGTTTTTT
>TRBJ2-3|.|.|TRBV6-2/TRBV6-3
CASTKAGRRTSTAADTQYF
TGTGCCAGCACAAAGGCGGGACGAAGGACCTCCACGGCCGCAGATACGCAGTATTTT
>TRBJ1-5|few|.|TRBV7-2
CASTVSNQPQHF
TGTGCCAGCACAGTTAGCAATCAGCCCCAGCATTTT
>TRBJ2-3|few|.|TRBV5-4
CASSFFTGNGVDTQYF
TGTGCCAGCAGCTTTTTTACGGGAAACGGGGTAGATACGCAGTATTTT
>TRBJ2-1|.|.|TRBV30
CAWSGWTATTFGQFF
TGTGCCTGGAGTGGTTGGACAGCCACCACCTTTGGGCAGTTCTTC
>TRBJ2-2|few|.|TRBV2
CASSKESGTGELFF
TGTGCCAGCAGCAAGGAAAGCGGCACCGGGGAGCTGTTTTTT
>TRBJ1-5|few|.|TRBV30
CAWSVRRQPQHF
TGTGCCTGGAGTGTACGGCGACAGCCCCAGCATTTT
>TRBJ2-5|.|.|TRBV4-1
CASSPPGPGETQYF
TGCGCCAGCAGTCCGCCAGGTCCAGGGGAGACCCAGTACTTC
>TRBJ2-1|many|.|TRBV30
CAWRGFYNEQFF
TGTGCCTGGAGAGGGTTCTACAATGAGCAGTTCTTC
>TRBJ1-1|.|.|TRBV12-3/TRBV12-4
CASRAQENTEAFF
TGTGCCAGCAGGGCACAGGAGAACACTGAAGCTTTCTTT
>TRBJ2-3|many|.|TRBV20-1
CSATRQSSTDTQYF
TGCAGTGCCACTCGACAAAGTAGCACAGATACGCAGTATTTT
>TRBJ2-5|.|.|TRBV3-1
CASSQGVVETQYF
TGTGCCAGCAGCCAAGGAGTGGTAGAGACCCAGTACTTC
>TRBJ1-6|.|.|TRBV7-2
CASSPRVGLSYNSPLHF
TGTGCCAGCAGCCCGCGGGTCGGGTTGTCCTATAATTCACCCCTCCACTTT
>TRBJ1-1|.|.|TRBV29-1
CSVERREMNTEAFF
TGCAGCGTTGAAAGGCGGGAGATGAACACTGAAGCTTTCTTT
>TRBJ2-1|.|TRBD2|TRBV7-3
CASRWGTSGRASNEQFF
TGTGCCAGCAGGTGGGGTACTAGCGGGAGGGCCTCCAATGAGCAGTTCTTC
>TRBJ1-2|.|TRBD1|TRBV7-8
CASSLTGESYGYTF
TGTGCCAGCAGCTTGACAGGGGAATCGTATGGCTACACCTTC
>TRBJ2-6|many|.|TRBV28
CASTGGGSGANVLTF
TGTGCCAGCACAGGCGGCGGCTCTGGGGCCAACGTCCTGACTTTC
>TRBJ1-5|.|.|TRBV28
CASSFQRDWHF
TGTGCCAGCAGTTTTCAGCGTGATTGGCATTTT
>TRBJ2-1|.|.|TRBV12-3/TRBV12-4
CASSRSYNEQFF
TGTGCCAGCAGTCGCAGCTACAATGAGCAGTTCTTC
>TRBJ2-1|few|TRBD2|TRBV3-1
CASSPKGLGHNEQFF
TGTGCCAGCAGCCCTAAGGGACTAGGCCACAATGAGCAGTTCTTC
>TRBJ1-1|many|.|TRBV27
CASPFPGNTEAFF
TGTGCCAGCCCCTTCCCGGGGAACACTGAAGCTTTCTTT